This entry is about one T cell receptor beta chain. The antigen is not known. This CDR3 has 12 residues. The V gene's germline CDR1 is MNHNY and CDR2 SVGAGI (reference sequence). V lost 6 bases, J lost 4 bases, and 4 bases lay in between. Exclusion of a patient followed from autoimmune disease history or systemic immunosuppression. The repertoire was sequenced with immunoSEQ multiplex PCR; TCRdb's copy has only in-frame clones and lacks some. The table has about 58,000 clones, around 83% seen once. These data belong to a study of OX40 agonist ivuxolimab in advanced cancers. Background on the study: Cancers in dose escalation were hepatocellular, melanoma, renal cell and head and neck. Among those enrolled, mean age was roughly 55 years (range about 23 to 80) and about 79% were male.

General observations from the study: At 0.1 to 3.0 mg/kg and by week 6, CD4+ and CD8+ T cells in the blood had expanded clonally.

V gene TRBV6-6 combines with J gene TRBJ1-6; no clear D. The material was CD4+ or CD8+ T cells sorted from blood, obtained in a trial of the OX40 agonist ivuxolimab. The source is an adult with an advanced solid tumor such as melanoma, head and neck, liver or kidney cancer. This CDR3 reads CASSPYNSPLHF. The DNA for the CDR3 is TGTGCCAGCAGCCCGTATAATTCACCCCTCCACTTT.